The sequence of this TCR beta chain was determined in a study of blood T cells in healthy people across ages (dated by TCRdb to 2013 to 2016). Regarding the research as a whole: In model experiments, template switching captured about one uniquely barcoded TCR beta cDNA molecule for every two T cells. To avoid experimental bias, donors of different ages were spread randomly across the sequencing lanes. Four age groups were formed from the donors: young (average approximately 15 years), middle-aged (around 40), aged (more than 55) and long-lived (less than 85). To track age-related changes in TCR beta repertoire diversity, the study relied on deep sequencing normalized with unique cDNA molecular identifiers. The study analyzed two additional independent replicas of 1 million unique cDNA reads from the same blood draw for two donors, one aged 18 to 29 and one aged 80 or older. What the authors observed across the whole study: Compared with the aged group, the long-lived group had more naive CD4+ T cells, fewer expanded clones and increased TCR diversity, a pattern suggesting age selection. The percentage of naive T cells measured by flow cytometry correlated strongly with observed TCR beta diversity. Conclusive comparison of naive and antigen-experienced compartments was prevented by the profiling of bulk unsorted PBMCs. Because the CMV infection status of the donors was unknown, age-related changes in expanded clonotypes may potentially have been confounded. Estimates of total diversity based on one million sequenced T cells were considered lower bounds and underestimates. As age increased, observed TCR beta diversity per million T cells dropped in a roughly linear way, and a significant reduction was already evident by age around 41.

Systemically healthy Caucasian individuals from Russia, some 38 in total and aged about 6 to 90 years, were included as donors. Each donor gave around 9 milliliters of peripheral blood, collected into EDTA-treated Vacutainer tubes. Ficoll-Paque density-gradient centrifugation was used to isolate PBMCs, with at least 7 million per sample. Total RNA, at least 5 micrograms per sample, was extracted from PBMCs with Trizol reagent. The percentages of naive CD45RAhigh/CD27high T cells were determined by flow cytometry on a PBMC aliquot from every donor. Library creation used 5' RACE. The data were produced on an Illumina HiSeq 2500. The second PCR ran for roughly 7 to 12 cycles and used a J-beta primer mix along with a sample-barcoded 5' primer. A template-switch 5' adaptor carrying 12 random nucleotides introduced a unique molecular identifier onto each TCR beta cDNA molecule. Each sample yielded at least 2.5 million CDR3-containing paired-end reads. First-strand cDNA was synthesized from all RNA with the Mint cDNA synthesis kit, primed by a TRBC-specific oligonucleotide. After uracil-DNA glycosylase treatment, a first 18-cycle PCR used universal primers M1SS and BC2_uni_R on all cDNA. Concerning the study's data processing: Normalization of each sample was performed by random selection of 1 million high-quality reads, each carrying a distinct molecular identifier. Instead of being binned into consensus sequences, reads that shared molecular identifiers were thrown out. MiTCR, with a Q25 quality threshold and the strictest error-elimination algorithm, was used for CDR3 identification, clonotype clustering and error correction. A nonparametric unseen species model with Euler transformation was used to estimate a lower bound on total TCR beta diversity. The public reads were quality trimmed at Q25 with fastp and then assembled into clones with MiXCR by TCRdb, keeping productive beta chains. Every CDR3 protein is listed once, alongside the most common genes and DNA of its rows. Clone size and V and J calls follow TCRdb, not the original study. The sample has 600,000 or so distinct CDR3 sequences on record, approximately 30% of them singletons. The ten most abundant clones make up around a sixth of the sample.

The CDR3 covers 16 residues, taking in both the cysteine and the phenylalanine. The kept DNA is CDR3 alone, 48 bases in frame from the first base. After removal of 3 bases from V and 3 bases from J, the junction retains 8 bases not matched to a gene. Based on the germline V gene, the CDR1 and CDR2 sequences are ENHRY and SYGVKD. In its sample, this clonotype was seen many times. Its cognate antigen has yet to be identified. No clone much larger than this one lies a single base away; base qualities are absent. The sample consisted of blood. The rearrangement combines TRBV10-3 with TRBJ1-2; 9 junctional bases match TRBD1. The receptor was derived from a woman aged 80 or older in good health. The sequenced DNA: TGTGCCATCAGTGATTGGGACAGGGAGGGCCACTATGGCTACACCTTC. Its amino acids are CAISDWDREGHYGYTF.